The present T cell receptor beta chain was sequenced within a study of control samples from healthy donors and cancer patients. Measured with immunoSEQ multiplex PCR; TCRdb has only the in-frame clones, and not every one. The sample includes 90,000 to 110,000 clones, 80% to 90% of them seen just once. There are 12 residues in the CDR3. The V gene lost 4 bases and the J gene lost 4 bases, with 7 bases spanning the gap. Germline V CDR1 and CDR2: MGHDK, SYGVNS. The J gene is TRBJ1-1, the V gene TRBV25-1; D is unresolved. What was sequenced was blood. The origin of this receptor is a woman in her fifties or sixties in good health. The CDR3 nucleotides read TGTGCCAGCAGTGGGCGGCCCACTGAAGCTTTCTTT. It translates to CASSGRPTEAFF.